Listed below are T cell receptor beta chains from one sample, sequenced in a study of Graves' ophthalmopathy and Graves' hyperthyroidism. TCRdb reprocessed the multiplex PCR reads via MiXCR and lists one record per CDR3 protein. Of a few hundred thousand distinct CDR3 sequences in the sample, roughly 21% are singletons; the top ten hold roughly 39%. The sequenced material came from peripheral blood. The receptors shown here come from a woman in her forties or fifties with Graves' ophthalmopathy. CDR3s include the opening cysteine and the closing phenylalanine or tryptophan. A D gene is named only where the DNA matches it firmly. Size is stated for part of the rows, as once, few or many counts, or as a class when the clone is expanded.

cdr3_aa cdr3_nt d_call j_call v_call clone_size
CASSRRENTGELFF TGTGCCAGCAGCCGACGGGAGAACACCGGGGAGCTGTTTTTT . TRBJ2-2 TRBV27 .
CAWSAPSNQPQHF TGTGCCTGGAGCGCCCCTAGCAATCAGCCCCAGCATTTT . TRBJ1-5 TRBV30 many
CASSPRDTSYEQYF TGTGCCAGCTCCCCCCGGGACACCTCCTACGAGCAGTACTTC . TRBJ2-7 TRBV2 many
CASSLVERQPQHF TGTGCCAGCAGTCTGGTTGAGCGTCAGCCCCAGCATTTT . TRBJ1-5 TRBV6-1 .
CAWSTGLNLNTEAFF TGTGCCTGGAGTACCGGACTGAATTTGAACACTGAAGCTTTCTTT . TRBJ1-1 TRBV30 many
CASSLGQSETQYF TGCGCCAGCAGCTTGGGTCAGTCTGAGACCCAGTACTTC . TRBJ2-5 TRBV5-1 few
CASSMGADQPQHF TGTGCCAGCAGTATGGGGGCAGATCAGCCCCAGCATTTT . TRBJ1-5 TRBV12-3/TRBV12-4 many
CASSGSGRAQYEQYF TGTGCCAGCAGCGGTAGCGGGAGGGCCCAGTACGAGCAGTACTTC TRBD2 TRBJ2-7 TRBV11-2 many
CASSPGGPLGAQYF TGTGCCAGCAGTCCCGGCGGACCCCTCGGGGCCCAGTACTTC . TRBJ2-5 TRBV28 many
CASSLIGGFQETQYF TGTGCCAGCAGCTTAATCGGCGGTTTCCAAGAGACCCAGTACTTC . TRBJ2-5 TRBV7-3 many
CATDTQGRGDTEAFF TGTGCCACCGACACCCAGGGGAGGGGGGACACTGAAGCTTTCTTT . TRBJ1-1 TRBV6-1 many
CASSLLRGEQETQYF TGTGCCAGCAGCTTACTCCGGGGGGAACAAGAGACCCAGTACTTC TRBD2 TRBJ2-5 TRBV7-2 .
CASSYTSRQETQYF TGTGCCAGCAGTTACACTAGCAGACAAGAGACCCAGTACTTC . TRBJ2-5 TRBV6-5 many
CASSPQGLGETQYF TGTGCCAGCAGCCCCCAGGGTTTGGGAGAGACCCAGTACTTC . TRBJ2-5 TRBV7-3 many
CASSEVLGDYIYEQYF TGTGCCAGCAGTGAAGTACTAGGGGACTACATCTACGAGCAGTACTTC TRBD2 TRBJ2-7 TRBV6-1 few
CASSLDRTSSYEQYF TGTGCCAGCAGCTTAGACCGGACATCCTCCTACGAGCAGTACTTC . TRBJ2-7 TRBV11-2 many
CAWAAGINQPQHF TGTGCCTGGGCGGCAGGGATTAATCAGCCCCAGCATTTT . TRBJ1-5 TRBV30 .